These 20 T cell receptor beta chains came from one sample sequenced in a study of T cell repertoires in ileal Crohn's disease (dated by TCRdb to between 2017 and 2020). The method behind the library was the immunoSEQ multiplex PCR assay. The table was pulled from immuneACCESS by TCRdb, which kept in-frame rearrangements only. Such tables lose some clones; where checked, under half of the loss comes from unresolved V genes, and the rest has no known cause. This sample has roughly 5,300 clones in its table, and approximately 84% of those were observed once. The ten largest clones capture approximately 35% of the sample. Read against the paper, the sample's time point label means: neoterminal ileum biopsy at postoperative endoscopy, about 6 months after surgery. The specimen was ileal tissue. Receptors originate from an adult with Crohn's disease.

This clone was seen more than once but under ten times. The rearrangement uses TRBV5-1 and TRBJ1-2; D remains ambiguous. In germline, CDR1 is SGHRS, CDR2 YFSETQ. With 5 bases removed from V and 0 bases from J, the gap between germline ends came to 5 bases. The CDR3 loop spans 12 amino acids. The CDR3 sequence: CASRGSNYGYTF. For the CDR3, the DNA is TGCGCCAGCAGAGGTTCTAACTATGGCTACACCTTC.

The table lists this clone with a few counts. The chain recombines TRBV30 with TRBJ1-2; possibly TRBD1 for D (6 bases). The germline V and J ends were trimmed by 2 bases and 1 base, with 20 bases remaining between them. CDR1 and CDR2 from the germline V gene are GTSNPN and SVGIG (reference sequence). CDR3 length: 17 amino acids. The CDR3 coding sequence is TGTGCCTGGAGTAGGTATGGGCCAGACAGGTTTAACTATGGCTACACCTTC. It yields the protein CAWSRYGPDRFNYGYTF.

This chain joins TRBV20-1 and TRBJ2-1; D possibly corresponds to TRBD2 (7 bases). The CDR3 is 11 amino acids. The V and J ends lost 5 bases and 9 bases respectively, with 11 bases between them. The V gene's germline CDR1 is DFQATT and CDR2 SNEGSKA (reference sequence). CDR3 region: CSAWGGLEQFF. CDR3 DNA: TGCAGTGCTTGGGGGGGCCTTGAGCAGTTCTTC.

The V and J genes are TRBV7-3 and TRBJ1-2; TRBD1 matches 9 bases. Germline assignment: CDR1 SGHTA and CDR2 FQGTGA. The CDR3 covers 13 residues. With V trimmed by 5 bases and J by 4 bases, 2 bases remained unmatched. The CDR3 DNA reads TGTGCCAGCAGCCAGGACAGGGGCTATGGCTACACCTTC. It specifies CASSQDRGYGYTF.

V usage is TRBV6-1 and J usage is TRBJ2-7, with TRBD1 matching 9 bases. Germline V gives CDR1 MNHNS, CDR2 SASEGT. This CDR3 is built from 13 residues. V lost 6 bases and J lost 3; bases outside the gene matches: 3. The chain's CDR3 is CASSPDRGYEQYF. In DNA form, the CDR3 reads TGTGCCAGCAGCCCGGACAGGGGCTACGAGCAGTACTTC.

The V and J genes are TRBV18 and TRBJ1-2; TRBD1 agrees at 9 bases. V shed 0 bases, J shed 2 bases, and the junction held 4 bases outside the gene matches. Germline V gives CDR1 KGHSH, CDR2 LQKENI. This CDR3 is built from 16 residues. CDR3 region: CASSPPRQGGNYGYTF. For the CDR3, the DNA is TGTGCCAGCTCACCACCCCGACAGGGGGGGAACTATGGCTACACCTTC.

V is TRBV2 and J is TRBJ2-6, with TRBD2 as a possible D gene (6 bases). V was clipped by 9 bases and J by 0 bases, with 12 bases between them. This CDR3 has 15 residues. Germline loops: CDR1 SNHLY, CDR2 FYNNEI. The CDR3 DNA reads TGTGCCAGTGAAACCGGGGGCTCTGGGGCCAACGTCCTGACTTTC. Translated, it gives CASETGGSGANVLTF.

V and J are TRBV28 and TRBJ1-2; D uncertain. The CDR3 is 12 residues long. V lost 7 bases and J 8 bases, leaving 14 bases between the germline ends. Germline V gives CDR1 MDHEN, CDR2 SYDVKM. The CDR3 here is CASKEGPGGYTF. The CDR3 nucleotides read TGTGCCAGCAAGGAGGGCCCGGGGGGCTACACCTTC.

This chain links TRBV28 with TRBJ1-6, with TRBD1 as a possible D gene (5 bases). V dropped 5 bases and J dropped 7 bases, with 9 bases sitting between them. Germline lookup yields CDR1 MDHEN and CDR2 SYDVKM. The CDR3 is made up of 13 amino acids. The CDR3 protein is CASSGGGNSPLHF. CDR3 nucleotides: TGTGCCAGCAGTGGGGGTGGGAATTCACCCCTCCACTTT.

The chain recombines TRBV5-5 with TRBJ2-5; no firm D call. Germline V gene lookup returns CDR1 SGHKS and CDR2 YYEKEE (reference sequence). This CDR3 region has 17 residues. Trimming stripped 0 bases from V and 2 bases from J, with 17 bases between. The CDR3 DNA reads as TGTGCCAGCAGCTTGGAGGCTTTCTTGGCAGCACAAGAGACCCAGTACTTC. It is translated as CASSLEAFLAAQETQYF.

The gene calls are TRBV11-2 and TRBJ2-5; 9 bases agree with TRBD1. There are 15 residues in the CDR3. With V trimmed by 3 bases and J by 0 bases, 2 bases remained unmatched. The germline V gene has CDR1 SGHAT and CDR2 FQNNGV. The CDR3 protein is CASSFGDRDQETQYF. The CDR3, as DNA: TGTGCCAGCAGCTTTGGGGACAGGGACCAAGAGACCCAGTACTTC.

V is TRBV7-9 and J is TRBJ1-1; D is unclear. Germline CDR1 is SEHNR and CDR2 is FQNEAQ (reference sequence). This CDR3 spans 14 amino acids. V was pared by 1 base and J by 5 bases, with 11 bases between. In DNA, the CDR3 is TGTGCCAGCAGCTTAGTTCCTGGCTGGACTGAAGCTTTCTTT. Protein: CASSLVPGWTEAFF.

The V and J genes are TRBV2 and TRBJ1-2; 7 bases line up with TRBD1. The length of the CDR3 is 13 residues. V gave up 8 bases and J gave up 3 bases; unmatched junction bases: 6. Germline assignment: CDR1 SNHLY and CDR2 FYNNEI. CDR3 region: CASVPDRDYGYTF. CDR3 sequence (DNA): TGTGCCAGCGTACCTGACAGGGACTATGGCTACACCTTC.

This clone was counted between two and nine times. The J gene is TRBJ1-5, the V gene TRBV11-1; the match to TRBD1 covers 7 bases. Germline CDR1 and CDR2: SGHAT and FQDESV (reference sequence). The trim removed 3 bases at V and 9 bases at J, leaving 8 bases unmatched. The CDR3 contains 14 residues. The DNA for the CDR3 is TGTGCCAGCAGCTTTTCTCCAGGGGGAGGGCCCCAGCATTTT. Protein sequence: CASSFSPGGGPQHF.

The chain carries TRBV6-5 and TRBJ1-2; 8 bases line up with TRBD1. The V gene's germline CDR1 is MNHEY and CDR2 SVGAGI. CDR3 length equals 15 residues. V shed 5 bases, J shed 6 bases, and the junction held 11 bases outside the gene matches. CDR3 bases: TGTGCCAGCAGTACGACCCAGGGGGCGGCCGATGGCTACACCTTC. This codes for CASSTTQGAADGYTF.

This chain links TRBV6-6 with TRBJ2-7; D remains ambiguous. The CDR3 extends over 14 amino acids. V lost 0 bases and J lost 0, with 6 bases in between. Germline lookup yields CDR1 MNHNY and CDR2 SVGAGI (reference sequence). The CDR3, as DNA: TGTGCCAGCAGTTACTCGGTGCTCTCCTACGAGCAGTACTTC. Translation gives CASSYSVLSYEQYF.

V gene TRBV7-2 combines with J gene TRBJ2-2; 8 bases fit TRBD2. J lost 4 bases, V lost 11 bases, and 9 bases had no gene match. CDR3 size: 14 residues. Germline V gene sequence: CDR1 SGHTA, CDR2 FQGNSA. CDR3 in DNA: TGTGCCTGGACGGGGGGGGATCGCACCGGGGAGCTGTTTTTT. It specifies CAWTGGDRTGELFF.

This clone has a single count. The chain has TRBV27 and TRBJ2-2; a weak D match, TRBD1 (5 bases). V lost 7 bases, J lost 1 base, and 7 bases lay in between. The length of the CDR3 is 13 residues. The germline gives CDR1 MNHEY, CDR2 SMNVEV (reference sequence). The CDR3 region is CASNQGNTGELFF. The CDR3 DNA sequence: TGTGCCAGCAATCAGGGGAACACCGGGGAGCTGTTTTTT.

The chain is built from TRBV7-2 and TRBJ2-1; 7 bases map to TRBD2. Germline lookup yields CDR1 SGHTA and CDR2 FQGNSA. J gave up 6 bases and V 1 base, and 3 bases lay outside the gene matches. This CDR3 contains 14 residues. The CDR3: CASSLVASGNEQFF. In DNA, the CDR3 is TGTGCCAGCAGCTTAGTCGCTAGCGGCAATGAGCAGTTCTTC.

Judged by abundance, this clone is large. The V and J genes are TRBV21-1 and TRBJ1-1. TRBV21-1 corresponds to a pseudogene. CDR3 length: 12 residues. The CDR3 DNA reads TGTGCCAGCAGCAAAGTTGACACTGAAGCTTTCTTT. Its protein is CASSKVDTEAFF.